These T cell receptor beta chains were read from a single sample in a study of T-cell reconstitution after alpha-beta-depleted transplantation in children. TCRdb processed the PCR reads anew with MiXCR; each CDR3 protein has one entry. The data show about 290,000 distinct CDR3 sequences, with over 7.5% seen just once and approximately 9.6% held by the top ten. Sequenced here: peripheral blood, sampled 360 days after TCRalphabeta/CD19-depleted stem cell transplant. Source of these receptors: a female patient aged 2-9 years who had a stem cell transplant for Fanconi anemia, so the T cells may come from the graft donor. Both conserved end residues are part of each CDR3. The D gene is left open where the match is weak. Only some rows state a clone size, as once, few, many or a class for expanded clones.

clone_size	d_call	v_call	cdr3_length	j_call	cdr3_aa	cdr3_nt
many	NA	TRBV6-5	15	TRBJ2-7	CASSYSRLLLNEQYF	TGTGCCAGCAGTTACTCGAGGCTCCTACTCAACGAGCAGTACTTC
NA	TRBD2	TRBV5-1	17	TRBJ2-6	CASSLLAGLSGANVLTF	TGCGCCAGCAGCCTACTAGCGGGTCTCTCTGGGGCCAACGTCCTGACTTTC
many	TRBD1	TRBV12-3/TRBV12-4	16	TRBJ1-6	CASRSDSGGPNSPLHF	TGTGCCAGCAGATCCGACTCAGGGGGGCCCAATTCACCCCTCCACTTT
NA	NA	TRBV19	15	TRBJ2-1	CASTPDRDRRNEQFF	TGTGCCAGTACCCCAGATAGGGACCGCCGTAATGAGCAGTTCTTC
few	NA	TRBV14	13	TRBJ1-1	CASSPDLKMGAFF	TGTGCCAGCAGCCCCGACCTAAAAATGGGAGCTTTCTTT
many	NA	TRBV6-2/TRBV6-3	15	TRBJ1-4	CASSFSRASNEKLFF	TGTGCCAGCAGTTTTTCGAGAGCTTCAAATGAAAAACTGTTTTTT
many	TRBD2	TRBV7-6	17	TRBJ2-1	CASSLGGGQRFRNEQFF	TGTGCCAGCAGCTTAGGCGGGGGGCAACGTTTCAGGAATGAGCAGTTCTTC
many	NA	TRBV12-3/TRBV12-4	16	TRBJ2-7	CASSLRRGPYSYEQYF	TGTGCCAGCAGTTTGAGGCGGGGGCCCTACTCCTACGAGCAGTACTTC
many	NA	TRBV21-1	16	TRBJ2-5	CASSKGPGIGEKTQYF	TGTGCCAGCAGCAAAGGTCCAGGGATTGGGGAAAAGACCCAGTACTTC
NA	NA	TRBV6-1	13	TRBJ2-2	CASRPGRRGELFF	TGTGCCAGCAGGCCAGGGAGGCGAGGGGAGCTGTTTTTT
many	NA	TRBV7-2	16	TRBJ2-2	CASSLWAVKNTGELFF	TGTGCCAGCAGCTTATGGGCAGTGAAGAACACCGGGGAGCTGTTTTTT
many	NA	TRBV12-3/TRBV12-4	16	TRBJ2-1	CASSPWGHSSYNEQFF	TGTGCCAGCAGTCCATGGGGGCACTCCTCCTACAATGAGCAGTTCTTC
few	NA	TRBV14	13	TRBJ2-7	CASSRVGPWEQYF	TGTGCCAGCAGCCGCGTCGGACCTTGGGAGCAGTACTTC
few	TRBD2	TRBV5-1	16	TRBJ2-5	CASSPFALAGQETQYF	TGCGCCAGCAGCCCTTTTGCACTAGCGGGGCAAGAGACCCAGTACTTC
many	TRBD2	TRBV28	16	TRBJ2-1	CASRPRQGLASNEQFF	TGTGCCAGCAGGCCGAGACAGGGACTAGCGTCTAATGAGCAGTTCTTC
many	NA	TRBV29-1	15	TRBJ1-2	CSERLPRLLGDGYTF	TGCAGCGAACGTCTCCCAAGGCTGTTGGGGGATGGCTACACCTTC
few	NA	TRBV4-2	16	TRBJ1-2	CASSQERAGLFYGYTF	TGTGCCAGCAGCCAAGAGCGGGCAGGTTTATTCTATGGCTACACCTTC
few	TRBD1	TRBV7-9	15	TRBJ1-4	CASSRQGAFNEKLFF	TGTGCCAGCAGCCGACAGGGCGCCTTTAATGAAAAACTGTTTTTT
NA	TRBD1	TRBV18	16	TRBJ1-6	CASSPLPGTGDSPLHF	TGTGCCAGCTCACCACTACCCGGGACAGGAGATTCACCCCTCCACTTT
NA	NA	TRBV5-1	15	TRBJ1-2	CASSEGGQPTYGYTF	TGCGCCAGCAGTGAGGGAGGACAGCCTACCTATGGCTACACCTTC
many	NA	TRBV28	14	TRBJ2-4	CASNPRGIKNIQYF	TGTGCCAGCAACCCGCGGGGAATTAAAAACATTCAGTACTTC
many	TRBD2	TRBV9	12	TRBJ2-3	CASSVLAGGPNF	TGTGCCAGCAGCGTCCTAGCGGGGGGGCCTAATTTT